The clone carrying this T cell receptor (beta chain) occurred a few times. Some clones are missing from TCRdb's copy, which holds only in-frame ones; the method was immunoSEQ multiplex PCR. This table holds about 30,000 clones, around 90% found once. The sample belongs to a study of blood T cell repertoires in COVID-19. Germline values: CDR1 SNHLY, CDR2 FYNNEI. Unmatched junction bases numbered 2, after V lost 6 bases and J lost 3 bases. CDR3 size: 14 residues. The clonotype comes from a human donor in a cohort sampled during active COVID-19. The donor label of this sample is uncertain. The chain couples TRBV2 to TRBJ2-1; 10 bases fit TRBD2. The sequenced sample was peripheral blood. CDR3 coding DNA: TGTGCCAGCAGGGGGACTAGCGTCTACAATGAGCAGTTCTTC. Translating it yields CASRGTSVYNEQFF.